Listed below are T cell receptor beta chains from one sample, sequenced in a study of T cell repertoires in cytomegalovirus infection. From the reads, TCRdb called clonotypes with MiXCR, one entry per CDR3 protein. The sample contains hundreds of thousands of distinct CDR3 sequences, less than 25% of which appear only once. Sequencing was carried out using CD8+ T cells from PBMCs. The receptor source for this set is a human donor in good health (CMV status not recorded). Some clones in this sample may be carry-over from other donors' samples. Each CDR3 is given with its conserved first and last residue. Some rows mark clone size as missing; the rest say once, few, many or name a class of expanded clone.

CASSLMAGTNEKLFF	TRBV7-2	TRBJ1-4	15	many
CSALPRANYGYTF	TRBV20-1	TRBJ1-2	13	.
CASSSPTRTDTQYF	TRBV7-9	TRBJ2-3	14	.
CSVPSRGRNTEAFF	TRBV29-1	TRBJ1-1	14	.
CASSEYRGSGANVLTF	TRBV25-1	TRBJ2-6	16	few
CASSLAGTAIGDEQFF	TRBV7-8	TRBJ2-1	16	many
CASSYSGGAPDTQYF	TRBV7-2	TRBJ2-3	15	many
CASSLELAGYNYEQYF	TRBV5-5	TRBJ2-7	16	few
CASSLSRRGDPDTQYF	TRBV7-3	TRBJ2-3	16	few
CASSYWGGRSTDTQYF	TRBV6-6	TRBJ2-3	16	few
CSARRSLAYGYTF	TRBV20-1	TRBJ1-2	13	.
CASSRTRGLEQFF	TRBV6-2/TRBV6-3	TRBJ2-1	13	few
CASSLDEKLFF	TRBV7-9	TRBJ1-4	11	many